This TCR beta chain comes out of a study of blood T cells in healthy people across ages. Study outcomes and limitations: Naive and antigen-experienced cells were not separated, limiting conclusive comparison.

The CDR3 totals 16 residues. V shed 1 base and J shed 1 base, with 13 bases lying between them. Germline CDR1 reads KGHSY; CDR2 reads FQNENV. This clonotype occurred a few times. Its target is unknown. The authors ran a second PCR of roughly 6 to 11 cycles using a sample-barcoded 5' primer and a J-beta primer mix. Every cDNA was tagged by a template-switch adaptor with 12 random nucleotides. In TCRdb, the 5' RACE reads were re-called with MiXCR into one record per CDR3 protein. The sample comprises over 1,500,000 distinct CDR3 sequences, about 39% of which are singletons, and around 23% rests with the top ten.

This receptor was taken from a human donor in good health. The rearrangement uses TRBV16 and TRBJ1-2; D is unclear. Sequenced input: blood. The CDR3 is CASSQYREGVNYGYTF. CDR3 sequence (DNA): TGTGCCAGCAGCCAATATCGGGAAGGAGTTAACTATGGCTACACCTTC. Based on the CDR3 plus reference TRBV16 and TRBJ1-2, the full variable domain is GEEVAQTPKHLVRGEGQKAKLYCAPIKGHSYVFWYQQVLKNEFKFLISFQNENVFDETGMPKERFSAKCLPNSPCSLEIQATKLEDSAVYFCASSQYREGVNYGYTFGSGTRLTVV.